The source of this T cell receptor beta chain is a study of Graves' ophthalmopathy and Graves' hyperthyroidism. Amplifying from RNA transcripts, the study obtained TCR beta CDR3 regions. After a first-round RT-PCR with HTBI primers, a second-round multiplex PCR was run. TCRdb re-called the multiplex PCR reads with MiXCR, one entry per CDR3 protein. The repertoire holds 500,000 to 600,000 distinct CDR3 sequences, with about 40% as singletons. Germline CDR1 is SGHTA and CDR2 is FQGTGA. The CDR3 sequence is 23 residues long. V lost 4 bases and J lost 4; bases outside the gene matches: 30. The chain joins TRBV7-3 to TRBJ2-5; 10 positions match TRBD2. The sample consisted of peripheral blood or thyroid tissue (not recorded which). The receptor was derived from an adult man with Graves' hyperthyroidism. This CDR3 reads CASSSQQSPRLQREGFGLETQYF. DNA of the CDR3: TGTGCCAGCAGCTCTCAACAGAGCCCTCGCCTCCAGCGGGAGGGTTTCGGTTTAGAGACCCAGTACTTC. The full variable domain, with the rest looked up from reference TRBV7-3 and TRBJ2-5, is GAGVSQTPSNKVTEKGKYVELRCDPISGHTALYWYRQSLGQGPEFLIYFQGTGAADDSGLPNDRFFAVRPEGSVSTLKIQRTERGDSAVYLCASSSQQSPRLQREGFGLETQYFGPGTRLLVL.